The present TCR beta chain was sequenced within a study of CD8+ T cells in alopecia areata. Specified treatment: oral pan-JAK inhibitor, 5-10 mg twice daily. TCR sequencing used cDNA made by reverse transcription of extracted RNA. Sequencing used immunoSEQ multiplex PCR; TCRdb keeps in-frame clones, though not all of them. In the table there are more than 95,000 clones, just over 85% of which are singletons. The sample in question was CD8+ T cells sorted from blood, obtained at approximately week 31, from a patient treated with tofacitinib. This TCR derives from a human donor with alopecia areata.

The CDR3 region is CASSLGPAALEFF. The CDR3 nucleotides read TGTGCCAGCAGTTTGGGCCCAGCGGCCTTGGAGTTCTTC. V usage is TRBV27 and J usage is TRBJ2-1, with D possibly being TRBD2 (5 bases). Germline values: CDR1 MNHEY, CDR2 SMNVEV (reference sequence). The CDR3 is made up of 13 amino acids. The V and J ends lost 3 bases and 14 bases respectively, with 17 bases between them.